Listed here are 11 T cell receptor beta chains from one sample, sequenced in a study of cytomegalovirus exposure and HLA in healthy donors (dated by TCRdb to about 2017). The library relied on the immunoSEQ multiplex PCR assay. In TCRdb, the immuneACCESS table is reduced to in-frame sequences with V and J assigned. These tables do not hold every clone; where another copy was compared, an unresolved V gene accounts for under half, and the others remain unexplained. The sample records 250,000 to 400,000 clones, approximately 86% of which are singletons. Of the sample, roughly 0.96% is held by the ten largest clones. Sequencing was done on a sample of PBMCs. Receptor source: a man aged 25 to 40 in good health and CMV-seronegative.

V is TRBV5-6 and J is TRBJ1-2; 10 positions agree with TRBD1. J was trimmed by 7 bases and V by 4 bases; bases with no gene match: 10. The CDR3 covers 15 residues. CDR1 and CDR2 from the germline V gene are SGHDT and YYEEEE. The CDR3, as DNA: TGTGCCAGCAGCCTTACGGACAGGGGGATTTTTGGCTACACCTTC. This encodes CASSLTDRGIFGYTF.

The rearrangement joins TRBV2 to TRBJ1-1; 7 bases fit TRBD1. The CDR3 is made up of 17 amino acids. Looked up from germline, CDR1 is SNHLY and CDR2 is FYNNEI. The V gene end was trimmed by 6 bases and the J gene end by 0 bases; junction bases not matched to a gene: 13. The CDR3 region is CASSVTTGTAMNTEAFF. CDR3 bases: TGTGCCAGCAGCGTAACCACAGGGACAGCGATGAACACTGAAGCTTTCTTT.

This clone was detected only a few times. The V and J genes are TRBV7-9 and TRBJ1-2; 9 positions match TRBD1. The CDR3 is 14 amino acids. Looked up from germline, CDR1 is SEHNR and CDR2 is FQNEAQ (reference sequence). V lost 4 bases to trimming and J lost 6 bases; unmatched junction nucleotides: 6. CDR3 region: CASSSWTGVNGYTF. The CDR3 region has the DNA TGTGCCAGCAGCTCCTGGACAGGGGTTAATGGCTACACCTTC.

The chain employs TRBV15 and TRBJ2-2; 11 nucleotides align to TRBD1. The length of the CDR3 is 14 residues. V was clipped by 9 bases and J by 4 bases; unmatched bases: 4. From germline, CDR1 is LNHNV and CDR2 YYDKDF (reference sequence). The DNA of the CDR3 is TGTGCCACAGCGGACAGGGGGCTCACCGGGGAGCTGTTTTTT. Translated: CATADRGLTGELFF.

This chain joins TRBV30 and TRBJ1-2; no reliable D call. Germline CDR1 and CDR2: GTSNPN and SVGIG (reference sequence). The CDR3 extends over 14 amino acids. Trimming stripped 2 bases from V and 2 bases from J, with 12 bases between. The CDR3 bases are TGTGCCTGGAGTAATGGACTGACGAACTATGGCTACACCTTC. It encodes CAWSNGLTNYGYTF. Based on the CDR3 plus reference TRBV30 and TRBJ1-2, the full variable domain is SQTIHQWPATLVQPVGSPLSLECTVEGTSNPNLYWYRQAAGRGLQLLFYSVGIGQISSEVPQNLSASRPQDRQFILSSKKLLLSDSGFYLCAWSNGLTNYGYTFGSGTRLTVV.

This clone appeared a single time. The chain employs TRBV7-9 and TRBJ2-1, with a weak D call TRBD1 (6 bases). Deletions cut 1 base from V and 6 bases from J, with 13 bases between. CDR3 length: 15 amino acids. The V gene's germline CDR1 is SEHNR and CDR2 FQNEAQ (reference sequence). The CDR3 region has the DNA TGTGCCAGCAGCTTAGAATCCAGGGGAAGCAATGAGCAGTTCTTC. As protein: CASSLESRGSNEQFF. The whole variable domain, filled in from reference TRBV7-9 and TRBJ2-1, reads DTGVSQNPRHKITKRGQNVTFRCDPISEHNRLYWYRQTLGQGPEFLTYFQNEAQLEKSRLLSDRFSAERPKGSFSTLEIQRTEQGDSAMYLCASSLESRGSNEQFFGPGTRLTVL.

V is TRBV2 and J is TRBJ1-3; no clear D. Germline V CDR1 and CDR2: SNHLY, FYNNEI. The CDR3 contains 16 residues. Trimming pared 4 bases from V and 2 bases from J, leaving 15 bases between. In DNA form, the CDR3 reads TGTGCCAGCAGTGGCAGTCCTCGTTTTGCTGGAAACACCATATATTTT. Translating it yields CASSGSPRFAGNTIYF.

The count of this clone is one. The CDR3 bases are TGTGCCAGCAGTTACTCGCCAGGGGGCTCTGGCTATGGCTACACCTTC. It codes for CASSYSPGGSGYGYTF. The rearrangement links TRBV6-5 to TRBJ1-2; 8 bases are a match to TRBD1. The J segment lost 4 bases and the V segment lost 0 bases, leaving 7 bases of the junction unmatched. This CDR3 has 16 residues. Germline V gene sequence: CDR1 MNHEY, CDR2 SVGAGI.

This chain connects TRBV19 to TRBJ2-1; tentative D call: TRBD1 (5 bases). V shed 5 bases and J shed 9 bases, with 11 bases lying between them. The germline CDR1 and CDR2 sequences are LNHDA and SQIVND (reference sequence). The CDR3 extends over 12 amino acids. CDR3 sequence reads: CASSVSGPEQFF. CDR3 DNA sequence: TGTGCCAGTAGTGTATCAGGGCCTGAGCAGTTCTTC.

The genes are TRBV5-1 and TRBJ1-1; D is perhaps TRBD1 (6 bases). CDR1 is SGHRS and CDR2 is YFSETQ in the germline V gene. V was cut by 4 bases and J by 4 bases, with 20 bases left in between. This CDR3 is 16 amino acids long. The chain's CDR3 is CASSPQGLGAITEAFF. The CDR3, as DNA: TGCGCCAGCAGCCCCCAGGGCCTGGGGGCTATCACTGAAGCTTTCTTT.

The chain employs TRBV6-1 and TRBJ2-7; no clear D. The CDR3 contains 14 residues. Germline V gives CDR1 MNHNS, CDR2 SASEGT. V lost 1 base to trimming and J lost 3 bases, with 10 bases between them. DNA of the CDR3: TGTGCCAGCAGTGAAGGTCAGGTGGTCTACGAGCAGTACTTC. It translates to CASSEGQVVYEQYF.